Below, 19 T cell receptor beta chains from the same sample are listed, as sequenced in a study of T cells in Graves' hyperthyroidism and ophthalmopathy. Researchers took RNA transcripts and amplified the TCR beta CDR3 regions from them. Primed by the HTBI set, a first-round RT-PCR was run on the TCR CDR3. Using its own MiXCR run on the multiplex PCR reads, TCRdb lists one record per CDR3 protein. This repertoire shows a few hundred thousand distinct CDR3 sequences, approximately 14% found once; its top ten account for 25% to 35%. Sequencing used blood. Receptor source: a woman aged 18-30 years with Graves' hyperthyroidism that later progressed to Graves' ophthalmopathy.

The chain carries TRBV5-6 and TRBJ2-7, with D tentatively TRBD1 or TRBD2 (5 bases each). The CDR3 is made up of 15 amino acids. The V gene lost 1 base and the J gene lost 2 bases, with 13 bases spanning the gap. Germline V lookup: CDR1 SGHDT, CDR2 YYEEEE. This CDR3 reads CASSLRVGAPYEQYF. Here the CDR3 DNA reads TGTGCCAGCAGCTTGAGGGTCGGGGCTCCCTACGAGCAGTACTTC.

The sample holds a few counts of this clonotype. The V gene is TRBV5-4, the J gene TRBJ2-5; 8 bases fit TRBD1. Trimming removed 0 bases from V and 3 bases from J; junction bases left unmatched: 10. Germline CDR1 SGHNT, CDR2 YYREEE (reference sequence). This CDR3 comprises 17 residues. The CDR3, as DNA: TGTGCCAGCAGCTTGGGGGTGGTGCAGGGGGCAGAAGAGACCCAGTACTTC. Translated, it gives CASSLGVVQGAEETQYF.

This clonotype was detected ten times or more. The chain combines TRBV10-3 with TRBJ2-1; D not certain. CDR3 size: 13 residues. CDR1 is ENHRY, CDR2 SYGVKD, per germline. V lost 3 bases and J lost 5, with 8 bases in between. The CDR3 DNA follows: TGTGCCATCAGTGACAAGGGAAACAATGAGCAGTTCTTC. This codes for CAISDKGNNEQFF.

The gene calls are TRBV10-2 and TRBJ1-5; D gene ambiguous. The CDR3 spans 13 residues. The germline V gene has CDR1 WSHSY and CDR2 SAAADI. The V gene lost 5 bases and the J gene lost 10 bases, with 15 bases spanning the gap. The CDR3 region has the DNA TGCGCCAGCAGTCCATACCTTGACGGCCCCCAGCATTTT. Protein product: CASSPYLDGPQHF.

This clonotype showed up many times. The chain is built from TRBV7-6 and TRBJ1-1; TRBD1 agrees at 10 bases. Trimming removed 0 bases from V and 3 bases from J; junction bases left unmatched: 19. The germline V gene encodes CDR1 SGHVS and CDR2 FNYEAQ. The CDR3 is 21 amino acids. This CDR3 is CASSLAATGTGVVTQDTEAFF. CDR3 coding DNA: TGTGCCAGCAGCTTAGCGGCGACCGGGACAGGGGTTGTCACACAAGACACTGAAGCTTTCTTT.

This chain joins TRBV4-3 and TRBJ2-7, with D possibly TRBD2 on 6 matching bases. Germline-derived CDR1 and CDR2 are LGHNA and YSLEER. The CDR3 has 17 residues. The V gene lost 0 bases and the J gene lost 6 bases, with 21 bases spanning the gap. CDR3: CASSQDDRADGGIEQYF. CDR3 DNA: TGCGCCAGCAGCCAAGATGATCGCGCGGATGGGGGGATCGAGCAGTACTTC.

The chain recombines TRBV13 with TRBJ2-2; TRBD2 matches at 11 bases. This CDR3 comprises 17 residues. The V segment lost 7 bases and the J segment 2 bases; nucleotides outside the gene matches: 9. CDR1 PRHDT and CDR2 FYEKMQ come from the germline V gene (reference sequence). The CDR3 nucleotides read TGTGCCAGCACCCCTCGACTAGCGGGGAAAAACACCGGGGAGCTGTTTTTT. Translation: CASTPRLAGKNTGELFF.

This clonotype was counted at least ten times. V usage is TRBV27 and J usage is TRBJ2-5; no clear D. This CDR3 contains 13 residues. V lost 2 bases and J 5 bases, leaving 9 bases between the germline ends. The germline V gene encodes CDR1 MNHEY and CDR2 SMNVEV (reference sequence). The CDR3 DNA is TGTGCCAGCAGTTTAGATCCCTCCGAGACCCAGTACTTC. Translation: CASSLDPSETQYF.

This clonotype was seen ten or more times. The chain recombines TRBV27 with TRBJ2-7; 12 bases are shared with TRBD2. Per germline, CDR1 MNHEY and CDR2 SMNVEV (reference sequence). CDR3 length: 15 residues. Trimming at V came to 3 bases and at J to 2 bases, leaving 2 bases not matched to a gene. The CDR3 DNA is TGTGCCAGCAGTTTCGGACTAGCGGGGCCCTACGAGCAGTACTTC. It is translated as CASSFGLAGPYEQYF.

The table lists this clonotype with many counts. The chain uses TRBV9 and TRBJ1-5; perhaps TRBD1 as D (5 bases). Germline V gene sequence: CDR1 SGDLS, CDR2 YYNGEE. The CDR3 totals 14 residues. V gave up 3 bases and J gave up 5 bases, with 12 bases separating them. CDR3 coding DNA: TGTGCCAGCAGCGGGGGACGGACTGATCAGCCCCAGCATTTT. Amino acids: CASSGGRTDQPQHF.

This clonotype was counted many times. The chain uses TRBV20-1 and TRBJ1-5; D call uncertain. Germline loops: CDR1 DFQATT, CDR2 SNEGSKA (reference sequence). The CDR3 contains 14 residues. Trimming removed 6 bases at V and 7 bases at J, with 19 bases between. For the CDR3, the DNA is TGCAGTGCGGGGAGACCCTACTTGGTACAGCCCCAGCATTTT. Its translation: CSAGRPYLVQPQHF.

In this sample, this clonotype turned up a few times. The gene calls are TRBV28 and TRBJ2-1; 7 positions agree with TRBD2. Trimming cost V 4 bases and J 0 bases; bases outside gene matches: 3. CDR1 is MDHEN, CDR2 SYDVKM, per germline. This CDR3 comprises 15 residues. CDR3 DNA sequence: TGTGCCAGCAGTTCGCGGGAGATCTCCTACAATGAGCAGTTCTTC. This encodes CASSSREISYNEQFF.

The genes are TRBV2 and TRBJ2-1; possibly TRBD2 for D (7 bases). This CDR3 is built from 15 residues. CDR1 SNHLY and CDR2 FYNNEI come from the germline V gene. The V gene lost 2 bases and the J gene lost 8 bases, with 16 bases spanning the gap. CDR3 region: CASSERGGGPDEQFF. Written as DNA, the CDR3 is TGTGCCAGCAGTGAAAGAGGGGGAGGGCCTGATGAGCAGTTCTTC. Complete variable domain (other parts from reference TRBV2 and TRBJ2-1): EPEVTQTPSHQVTQMGQEVILRCVPISNHLYFYWYRQILGQKVEFLVSFYNNEISEKSEIFDDQFSVERPDGSNFTLKIRSTKLEDSAMYFCASSERGGGPDEQFFGPGTRLTVL.

CDR3 residues: CATSRARGPAKGANVLTF. In DNA, the CDR3 is TGTGCCACCAGCAGAGCGCGGGGCCCGGCGAAAGGGGCCAACGTCCTGACTTTC. The rearrangement uses TRBV15 and TRBJ2-6; a possible D gene is TRBD2 (6 bases). The CDR3 sequence is 18 residues long. Per germline, CDR1 LNHNV and CDR2 YYDKDF (reference sequence). Between the trimmed V and J ends, which lost 1 base and 4 bases, there was a span of 17 bases.

This clonotype was seen more than once but under ten times. The rearrangement joins TRBV29-1 to TRBJ2-3, with D perhaps given as TRBD1 or TRBD2 (5 bases each). V lost 0 bases and J lost 2, with 18 bases in between. From germline, CDR1 is SQVTM and CDR2 ANQGSEA. CDR3 length: 17 amino acids. The CDR3: CSVEDLRKGPHTDTQYF. The CDR3 region has the DNA TGCAGCGTTGAAGACCTACGAAAGGGACCCCACACAGATACGCAGTATTTT.

This clonotype has a count of ten or more. The V and J genes are TRBV7-9 and TRBJ2-2; D is unclear. This CDR3 is 15 amino acids long. Looked up from germline, CDR1 is SEHNR and CDR2 is FQNEAQ (reference sequence). V was clipped by 0 bases and J by 5 bases, with 10 bases between them. This CDR3 is CASSLASVGTGELFF. As DNA, the CDR3 is TGTGCCAGCAGCTTAGCGAGCGTCGGGACCGGGGAGCTGTTTTTT.

This clonotype was picked up a small number of times. J is TRBJ2-5 and V is TRBV4-1, with 7 bases aligning to TRBD2. Trimming took 4 bases from V and 5 from J; bases not matched to a gene: 13. The germline V gene has CDR1 MGHRA and CDR2 YSYEKL. This CDR3 contains 16 residues. The DNA of the CDR3 is TGCGCCAGCAGCCTCCGCTCGGGTGCCGGGGGGGAGACCCAGTACTTC. Translated: CASSLRSGAGGETQYF.

This clonotype was seen many times. The chain combines TRBV6-1 with TRBJ2-3; 10 bases are shared with TRBD2. The CDR3 is 19 amino acids. Losses at the gene ends were 6 bases for V and 1 base for J; bases not matched to a gene: 16. Germline assignment: CDR1 MNHNS and CDR2 SASEGT. In DNA form, the CDR3 reads TGTGCCAGCAGCCGAGCGGGAGGGCCTAGGTGGGTCGGCACAGATACGCAGTATTTT. This codes for CASSRAGGPRWVGTDTQYF.

This chain joins TRBV5-4 and TRBJ2-4, with TRBD2 identical over 16 bases. The length of the CDR3 is 17 residues. V dropped 5 bases and J dropped 5; count of bases not matched to a gene: 7. Germline CDR1 reads SGHNT; CDR2 reads YYREEE (reference sequence). For the CDR3, the DNA is TGTGCCAGCAGTGCCCCGGGACTAGCGGGAGGGCAAAACATTCAGTACTTC. Translation: CASSAPGLAGGQNIQYF.